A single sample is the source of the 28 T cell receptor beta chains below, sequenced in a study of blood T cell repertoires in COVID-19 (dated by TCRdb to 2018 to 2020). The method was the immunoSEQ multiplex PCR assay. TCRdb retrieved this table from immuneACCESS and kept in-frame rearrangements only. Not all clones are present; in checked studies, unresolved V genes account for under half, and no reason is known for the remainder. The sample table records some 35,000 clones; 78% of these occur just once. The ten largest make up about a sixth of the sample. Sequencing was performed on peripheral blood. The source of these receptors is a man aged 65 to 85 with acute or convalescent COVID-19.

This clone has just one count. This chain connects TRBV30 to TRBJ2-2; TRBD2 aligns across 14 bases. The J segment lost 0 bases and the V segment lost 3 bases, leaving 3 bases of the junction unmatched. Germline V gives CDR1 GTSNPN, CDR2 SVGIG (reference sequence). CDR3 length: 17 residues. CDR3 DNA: TGTGCCTGGAGCAGACTAGCGGGAGGGCCGAACACCGGGGAGCTGTTTTTT. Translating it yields CAWSRLAGGPNTGELFF.

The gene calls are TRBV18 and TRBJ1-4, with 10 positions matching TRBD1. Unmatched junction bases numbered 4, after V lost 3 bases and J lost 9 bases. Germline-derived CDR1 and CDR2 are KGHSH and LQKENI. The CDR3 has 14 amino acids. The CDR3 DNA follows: TGTGCCAGCTCACCGGGACAGGGGTTACAAAAACTGTTTTTT. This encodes CASSPGQGLQKLFF.

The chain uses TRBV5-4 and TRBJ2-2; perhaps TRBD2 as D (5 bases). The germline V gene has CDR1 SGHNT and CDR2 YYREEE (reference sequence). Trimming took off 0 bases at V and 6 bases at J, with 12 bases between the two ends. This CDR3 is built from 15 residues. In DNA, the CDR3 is TGTGCCAGCAGCTTGGGACCCGGAGGCCCCGGGGAGCTGTTTTTT. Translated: CASSLGPGGPGELFF.

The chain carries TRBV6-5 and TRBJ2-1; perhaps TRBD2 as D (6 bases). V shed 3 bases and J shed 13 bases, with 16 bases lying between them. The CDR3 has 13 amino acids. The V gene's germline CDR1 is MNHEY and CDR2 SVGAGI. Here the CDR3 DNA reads TGTGCCAGCAGTTATGTGGCGGGGTTTGGTCAGTTCTTC. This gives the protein CASSYVAGFGQFF.

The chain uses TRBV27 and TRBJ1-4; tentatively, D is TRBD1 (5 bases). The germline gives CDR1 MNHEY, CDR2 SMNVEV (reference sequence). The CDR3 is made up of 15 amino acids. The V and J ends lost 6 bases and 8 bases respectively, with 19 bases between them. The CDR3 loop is CASRSAKGVSEKLFF. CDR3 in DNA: TGTGCCAGCAGGAGTGCGAAAGGGGTTAGCGAAAAACTGTTTTTT.

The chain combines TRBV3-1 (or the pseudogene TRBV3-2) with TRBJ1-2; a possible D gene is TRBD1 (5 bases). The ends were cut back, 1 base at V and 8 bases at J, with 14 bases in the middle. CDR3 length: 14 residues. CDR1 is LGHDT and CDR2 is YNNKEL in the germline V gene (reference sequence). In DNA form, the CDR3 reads TGTGCCAGCAGCCAAGCTTTCGGCAGGGCCGGCTACACCTTC. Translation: CASSQAFGRAGYTF.

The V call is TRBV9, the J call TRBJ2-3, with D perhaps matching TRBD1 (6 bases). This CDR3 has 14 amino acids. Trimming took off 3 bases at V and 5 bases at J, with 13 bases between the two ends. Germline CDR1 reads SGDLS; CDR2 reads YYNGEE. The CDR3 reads CASSADRLQDTQYF. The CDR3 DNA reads TGTGCCAGCAGCGCCGACAGGCTTCAAGATACGCAGTATTTT.

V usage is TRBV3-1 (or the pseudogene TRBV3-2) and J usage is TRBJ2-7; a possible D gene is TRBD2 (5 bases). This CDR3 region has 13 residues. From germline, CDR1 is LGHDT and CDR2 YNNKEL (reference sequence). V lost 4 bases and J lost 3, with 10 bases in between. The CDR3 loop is CASSPGLFYEQYF. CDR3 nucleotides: TGTGCCAGCAGCCCAGGACTTTTCTACGAGCAGTACTTC.

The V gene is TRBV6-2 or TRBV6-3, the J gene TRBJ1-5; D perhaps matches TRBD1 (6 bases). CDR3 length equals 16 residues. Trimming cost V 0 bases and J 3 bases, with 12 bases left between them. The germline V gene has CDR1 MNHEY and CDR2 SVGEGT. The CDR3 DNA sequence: TGTGCCAGCAGTTACTCTCTCACAGGGCCCAATCAGCCCCAGCATTTT. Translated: CASSYSLTGPNQPQHF.

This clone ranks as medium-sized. The CDR3 spells CASSPDRADYGYTF. Here the CDR3 DNA reads TGCGCCAGCAGCCCGGACAGGGCGGACTATGGCTACACCTTC. The V gene is TRBV4-3, the J gene TRBJ1-2; 8 bases align to TRBD1. V lost 4 bases, J lost 3 bases, and 4 bases stayed unmatched. Germline V gene data show CDR1 as LGHNA and CDR2 as YSLEER. This CDR3 has 14 residues.

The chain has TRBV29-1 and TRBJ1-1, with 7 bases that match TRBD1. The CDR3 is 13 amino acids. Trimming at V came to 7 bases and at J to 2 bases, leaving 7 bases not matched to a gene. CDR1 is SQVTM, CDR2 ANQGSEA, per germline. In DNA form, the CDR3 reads TGCAGCGGGGGGGGACAGCCTAACACTGAAGCTTTCTTT. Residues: CSGGGQPNTEAFF. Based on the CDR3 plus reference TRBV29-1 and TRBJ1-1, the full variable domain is SAVISQKPSRDICQRGTSLTIQCQVDSQVTMMFWYRQQPGQSLTLIATANQGSEATYESGFVIDKFPISRPNLTFSTLTVSNMSPEDSSIYLCSGGGQPNTEAFFGQGTRLTVV.

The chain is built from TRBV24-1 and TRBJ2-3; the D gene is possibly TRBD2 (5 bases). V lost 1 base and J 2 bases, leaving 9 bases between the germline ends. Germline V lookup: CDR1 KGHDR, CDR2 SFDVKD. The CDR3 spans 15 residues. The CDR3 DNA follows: TGTGCCACCAGTGATTTTCGGGGAGACACAGATACGCAGTATTTT. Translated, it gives CATSDFRGDTDTQYF.

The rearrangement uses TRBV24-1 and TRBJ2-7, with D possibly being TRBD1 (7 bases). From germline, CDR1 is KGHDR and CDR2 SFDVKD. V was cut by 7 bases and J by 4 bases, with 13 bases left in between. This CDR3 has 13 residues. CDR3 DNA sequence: TGTGCCACCAGCGCGTCAGGGGGGTACGAGCAGTACTTC. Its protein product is CATSASGGYEQYF.

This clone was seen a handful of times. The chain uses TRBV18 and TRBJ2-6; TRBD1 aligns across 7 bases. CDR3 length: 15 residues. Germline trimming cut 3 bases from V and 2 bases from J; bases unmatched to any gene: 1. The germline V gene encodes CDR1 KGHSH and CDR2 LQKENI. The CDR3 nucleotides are TGTGCCAGCTCACCGACAGGGCCTGGGGCCAACGTCCTGACTTTC. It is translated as CASSPTGPGANVLTF.

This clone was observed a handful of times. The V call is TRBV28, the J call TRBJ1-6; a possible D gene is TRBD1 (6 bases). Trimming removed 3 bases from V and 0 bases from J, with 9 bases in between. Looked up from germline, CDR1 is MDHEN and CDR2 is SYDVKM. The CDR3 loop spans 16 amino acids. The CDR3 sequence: CASSFQGSSYNSPLHF. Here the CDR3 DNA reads TGTGCCAGCAGTTTTCAGGGGAGCTCCTATAATTCACCCCTCCACTTT.

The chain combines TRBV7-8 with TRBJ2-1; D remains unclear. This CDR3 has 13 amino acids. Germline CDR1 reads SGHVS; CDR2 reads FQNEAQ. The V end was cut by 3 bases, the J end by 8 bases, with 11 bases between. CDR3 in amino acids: CASSLSGEDEQFF. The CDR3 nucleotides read TGTGCCAGCAGCTTGTCCGGAGAGGATGAGCAGTTCTTC.

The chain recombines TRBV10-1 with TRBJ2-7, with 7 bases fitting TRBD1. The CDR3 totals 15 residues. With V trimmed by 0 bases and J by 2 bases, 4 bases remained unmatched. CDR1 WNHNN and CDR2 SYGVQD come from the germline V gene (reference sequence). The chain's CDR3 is CASSESGTAAYEQYF. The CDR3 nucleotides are TGCGCCAGCAGTGAGTCCGGGACAGCTGCCTACGAGCAGTACTTC.

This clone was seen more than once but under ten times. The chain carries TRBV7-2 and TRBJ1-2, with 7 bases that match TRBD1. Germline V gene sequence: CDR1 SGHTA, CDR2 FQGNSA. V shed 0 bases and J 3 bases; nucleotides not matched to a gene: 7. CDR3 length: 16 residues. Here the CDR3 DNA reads TGTGCCAGCAGCTTAGCGACGGGTCAGGGGGACTATGGCTACACCTTC. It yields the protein CASSLATGQGDYGYTF.

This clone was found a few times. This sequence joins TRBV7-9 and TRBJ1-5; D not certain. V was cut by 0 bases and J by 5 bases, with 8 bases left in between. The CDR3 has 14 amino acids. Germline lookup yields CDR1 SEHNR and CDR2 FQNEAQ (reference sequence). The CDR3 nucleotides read TGTGCCAGCAGCTTAGCGAGGGCAGATCAGCCCCAGCATTTT. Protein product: CASSLARADQPQHF.

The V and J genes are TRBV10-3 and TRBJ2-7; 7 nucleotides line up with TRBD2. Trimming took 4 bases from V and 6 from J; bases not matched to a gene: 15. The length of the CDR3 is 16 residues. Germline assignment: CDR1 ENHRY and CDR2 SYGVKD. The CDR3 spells CAISASLSGRASEQYF. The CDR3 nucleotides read TGTGCCATCAGTGCCTCCTTAAGTGGGAGGGCCTCCGAGCAGTACTTC.

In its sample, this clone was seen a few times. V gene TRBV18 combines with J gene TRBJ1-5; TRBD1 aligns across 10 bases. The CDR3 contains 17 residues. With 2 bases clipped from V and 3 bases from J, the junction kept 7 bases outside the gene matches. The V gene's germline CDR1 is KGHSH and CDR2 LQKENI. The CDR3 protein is CASSPDRGLYYNQPQHF. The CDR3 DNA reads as TGTGCCAGCTCACCAGACAGGGGGCTATACTACAATCAGCCCCAGCATTTT.

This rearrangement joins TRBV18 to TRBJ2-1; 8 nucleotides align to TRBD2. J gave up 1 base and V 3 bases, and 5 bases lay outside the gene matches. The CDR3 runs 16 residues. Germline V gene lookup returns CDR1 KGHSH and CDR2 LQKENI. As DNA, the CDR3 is TGTGCCAGCTCACCGGAAGCGGGAGTGTCCTACAATGAGCAGTTCTTC. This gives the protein CASSPEAGVSYNEQFF.

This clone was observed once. CDR3 sequence reads: CAWIRRRGNGYTF. In DNA, the CDR3 is TGTGCCTGGATAAGACGCAGGGGAAATGGCTACACCTTC. This chain uses TRBV30 with TRBJ1-2; a possible D gene is TRBD1 (6 bases). Trimming removed 4 bases at V and 6 bases at J, with 15 bases between. The CDR3 length is 13 residues. Germline CDR1 is GTSNPN and CDR2 is SVGIG (reference sequence).

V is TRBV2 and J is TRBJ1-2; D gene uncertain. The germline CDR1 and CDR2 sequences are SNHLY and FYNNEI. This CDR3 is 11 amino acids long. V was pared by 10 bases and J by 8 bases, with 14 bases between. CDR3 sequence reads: CATQFASGYTF. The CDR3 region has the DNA TGTGCCACCCAGTTCGCCTCGGGCTACACCTTC.

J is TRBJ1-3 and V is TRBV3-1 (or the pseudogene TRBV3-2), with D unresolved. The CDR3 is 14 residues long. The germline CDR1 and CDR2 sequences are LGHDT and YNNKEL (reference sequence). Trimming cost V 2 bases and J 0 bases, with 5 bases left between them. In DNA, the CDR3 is TGTGCCAGCAGCCAACTTAGCTCTGGAAACACCATATATTTT. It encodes CASSQLSSGNTIYF.

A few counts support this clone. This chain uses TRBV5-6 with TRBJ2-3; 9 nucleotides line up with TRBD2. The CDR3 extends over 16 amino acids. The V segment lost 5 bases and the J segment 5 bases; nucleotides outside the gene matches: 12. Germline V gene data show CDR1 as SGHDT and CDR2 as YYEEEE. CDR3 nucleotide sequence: TGTGCCAGCAGTCCTCGCAATAGCGGGGGATTAGATACGCAGTATTTT. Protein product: CASSPRNSGGLDTQYF.

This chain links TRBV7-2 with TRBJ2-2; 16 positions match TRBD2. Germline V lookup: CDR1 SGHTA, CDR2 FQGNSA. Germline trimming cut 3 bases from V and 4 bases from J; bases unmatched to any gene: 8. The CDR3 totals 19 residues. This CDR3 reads CASSFGTSGRALGTGELFF. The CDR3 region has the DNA TGTGCCAGCAGCTTTGGGACTAGCGGGAGGGCCCTAGGCACCGGGGAGCTGTTTTTT.

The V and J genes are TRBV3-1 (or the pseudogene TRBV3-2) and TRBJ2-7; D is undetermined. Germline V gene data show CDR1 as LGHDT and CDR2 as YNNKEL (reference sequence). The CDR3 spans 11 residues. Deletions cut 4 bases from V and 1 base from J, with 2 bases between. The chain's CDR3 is CASSLSYEQYF. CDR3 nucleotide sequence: TGTGCCAGCAGCCTATCCTACGAGCAGTACTTC.